This passage covers 27 T cell receptor beta chains from one sample sequenced in a study of OX40 agonist ivuxolimab in advanced cancers. Data came from immunoSEQ multiplex PCR; TCRdb stores just in-frame clones and leaves some out. Here the sample spans under 90,000 clones, less than 95% being singletons. The source material was CD4+ or CD8+ T cells sorted from blood, sampled in a trial of the OX40 agonist ivuxolimab. The receptors stem from an adult with an advanced solid tumor such as melanoma, head and neck, liver or kidney cancer.

The V call is TRBV19, the J call TRBJ1-2; D not resolved. Germline-derived CDR1 and CDR2 are LNHDA and SQIVND (reference sequence). CDR3 length equals 14 residues. V lost 5 bases, J lost 2 bases, and 12 bases lay in between. The CDR3, as DNA: TGTGCCAGTAGTCTGGCAGCCCAAAACTATGGCTACACCTTC. Amino acid sequence: CASSLAAQNYGYTF.

This sequence joins TRBV29-1 and TRBJ2-1, with D possibly matching TRBD2 (6 bases). The V gene's germline CDR1 is SQVTM and CDR2 ANQGSEA. V was clipped by 1 base and J by 10 bases, with 20 bases between them. This CDR3 is built from 15 residues. CDR3 amino acids: CSVEASGTGGWEQFF. The CDR3, as DNA: TGCAGCGTTGAAGCCTCCGGGACTGGGGGTTGGGAGCAGTTCTTC.

The rearrangement links TRBV6-6 to TRBJ2-5, with TRBD1 identical over 7 bases. CDR1 and CDR2 (germline): MNHNY, SVGAGI (reference sequence). V dropped 7 bases and J dropped 4; count of bases not matched to a gene: 9. This CDR3 is built from 14 residues. The CDR3 coding sequence is TGTGCCAGCACCAGACAGGGCTCAGGAGAGACCCAGTACTTC. Translated, it gives CASTRQGSGETQYF.

The chain carries TRBV28 and TRBJ1-1, with D unclear. CDR3 size: 15 residues. The V gene lost 3 bases and the J gene lost 0 bases, with 11 bases spanning the gap. The germline V gene has CDR1 MDHEN and CDR2 SYDVKM. DNA of the CDR3: TGTGCCAGCAGTTTTAATATGTTTATGAACACTGAAGCTTTCTTT. This translates into CASSFNMFMNTEAFF.

V is TRBV7-2 and J is TRBJ2-1, with 9 nucleotides matching TRBD1. This CDR3 region has 14 residues. The germline gives CDR1 SGHTA, CDR2 FQGNSA. V was pared by 5 bases and J by 6 bases, with 5 bases of the junction left unmatched. The CDR3 loop reads CASSRGDRVNEQFF. CDR3 DNA sequence: TGTGCCAGCAGCCGGGGGGACAGGGTCAATGAGCAGTTCTTC.

This clone came up a few times. This rearrangement joins TRBV19 to TRBJ2-1; 10 bases agree with TRBD1. The CDR3 sequence is 15 residues long. The trim removed 6 bases at V and 7 bases at J, leaving 9 bases unmatched. Germline CDR1 and CDR2: LNHDA and SQIVND (reference sequence). The DNA for the CDR3 is TGTGCCAGTAGGGGGGCGGGACAGGGGAAGAATGAGCAGTTCTTC. It translates to CASRGAGQGKNEQFF.

V usage is TRBV6-6 and J usage is TRBJ1-1; 8 bases agree with TRBD1. The CDR3 extends over 15 amino acids. The V and J ends lost 5 bases and 5 bases, in that order; junction bases with no gene match: 10. Germline loops: CDR1 MNHNY, CDR2 SVGAGI (reference sequence). The CDR3 reads CASSPGQAPRTEAFF. The CDR3 DNA sequence: TGTGCCAGCAGTCCGGGACAGGCCCCTAGGACTGAAGCTTTCTTT.

The chain has TRBV5-1 and TRBJ2-3; no clear D gene. The V end lost 1 base, the J end lost 2 bases, and 8 bases lay between the germline ends. This CDR3 has 14 residues. Germline CDR1 reads SGHRS; CDR2 reads YFSETQ. CDR3 residues: CASSLSTNTDTQYF. CDR3 bases: TGCGCCAGCAGCTTGAGTACTAACACAGATACGCAGTATTTT.

Notes on this clone: In the same sample, other DNA sequences code for this CDR3. The chain is built from TRBV5-1 and TRBJ2-5; TRBD2 agrees at 11 bases. V gave up 3 bases and J gave up 3 bases; unmatched junction bases: 1. The CDR3 runs 14 residues. Germline V CDR1 and CDR2: SGHRS, YFSETQ. Written as DNA, the CDR3 is TGCGCCAGCAGCTCGGGACTAGCGGAAGAGACCCAGTACTTC. Translating it yields CASSSGLAEETQYF.

The chain employs TRBV4-3 and TRBJ2-1; 10 bases agree with TRBD2. V trimming: 4 bases; J trimming: 8 bases; junction bases outside the gene matches: 11. The CDR3 sequence is 16 residues long. CDR1 and CDR2 (germline): LGHNA, YSLEER. CDR3 residues: CASSRAVAGGIDEQFF. CDR3 in DNA: TGCGCCAGCAGCCGAGCTGTAGCGGGGGGCATCGATGAGCAGTTCTTC.

In the case of this clone: The junction and the germline gene differ at one end; a read error may be behind it. This chain links TRBV30 with TRBJ1-1, with D perhaps TRBD1 (5 bases). Germline lookup yields CDR1 GTSNPN and CDR2 SVGIG (reference sequence). The CDR3 is made up of 12 amino acids. CDR3 DNA sequence: TGTGGCTGGGGCAGAGTTAACACTGAAGCTTTCTTT. Amino acid sequence: CGWGRVNTEAFF.

The CDR3 DNA is TGTGCCAGCAGTGAGAAGGGTCTTTATGAAAAACTGTTTTTT. Translating gives CASSEKGLYEKLFF. This chain links TRBV6-1 with TRBJ1-4; no reliable D call. There are 14 residues in the CDR3. V lost 3 bases and J 6 bases, leaving 11 bases between the germline ends. CDR1 is MNHNS and CDR2 is SASEGT in the germline V gene.

The rearrangement joins TRBV5-1 to TRBJ1-1; 9 positions agree with TRBD1. The germline V gene has CDR1 SGHRS and CDR2 YFSETQ. The CDR3 runs 15 residues. Germline trimming cut 4 bases from V and 0 bases from J; bases unmatched to any gene: 4. CDR3 sequence: CASSQGTGLNTEAFF. CDR3 DNA sequence: TGCGCCAGCAGCCAGGGGACAGGGTTGAACACTGAAGCTTTCTTT.

The chain combines TRBV11-3 with TRBJ1-6; 8 nucleotides agree with TRBD1. Looked up from germline, CDR1 is SGHNT and CDR2 is YENEEA. Unmatched junction bases numbered 9, after V lost 1 base and J lost 10 bases. The CDR3 covers 16 residues. This CDR3 is CASSLGGQASRSPLHF. The CDR3 DNA reads TGTGCCAGCAGCTTAGGGGGACAGGCCTCAAGGTCACCCCTCCACTTT.

The rearrangement uses TRBV2 and TRBJ1-5, with no clear D. The CDR3 extends over 14 amino acids. From germline, CDR1 is SNHLY and CDR2 FYNNEI. V shed 7 bases and J shed 5 bases, with 15 bases lying between them. The CDR3 loop is CASTQMAEDQPQHF. The CDR3 nucleotides read TGTGCCAGCACCCAAATGGCCGAGGATCAGCCCCAGCATTTT.

The table lists this clone with a few counts. The J gene is TRBJ1-1, the V gene TRBV18; no definite D call. In germline, CDR1 is KGHSH, CDR2 LQKENI. The CDR3 totals 12 residues. The V and J ends lost 5 bases and 1 base respectively, with 5 bases between them. The CDR3 DNA is TGTGCCAGCTCAGGGTCGAACACTGAAGCTTTCTTT. Translated: CASSGSNTEAFF.

The gene calls are TRBV5-4 and TRBJ2-5; D unresolved. The DNA end favors TRBJ2-7, so the J call may be wrong. The CDR3 is 13 amino acids. The germline CDR1 and CDR2 sequences are SGHNT and YYREEE (reference sequence). As DNA, the CDR3 is TGTGCCAGCAGCTTGTCGGCCAAGGACGAGCAGTACTTC. Protein: CASSLSAKDEQYF.

The genes are TRBV7-2 and TRBJ2-7; the D gene is possibly TRBD1 (5 bases). The CDR3 runs to 13 residues. Trimming cost V 7 bases and J 3 bases, with 13 bases left between them. Germline values: CDR1 SGHTA, CDR2 FQGNSA. The CDR3, as DNA: TGTGCCAGCACCCTGGACACGAACTACGAGCAGTACTTC. It codes for CASTLDTNYEQYF.

The chain joins TRBV5-4 to TRBJ2-7, with D possibly TRBD2 on 6 matching bases. The CDR3 is 15 amino acids. V was trimmed by 4 bases and J by 0 bases, leaving 14 bases between them. Germline CDR1 SGHNT, CDR2 YYREEE (reference sequence). CDR3 bases: TGTGCCAGCAGCGCCGGGACTCGTGGCTCCTACGAGCAGTACTTC. Residues: CASSAGTRGSYEQYF.

The chain is built from TRBV5-6 and TRBJ2-5; D not resolved. Germline V gene lookup returns CDR1 SGHDT and CDR2 YYEEEE. V lost 0 bases to trimming and J lost 3 bases, with 0 bases between them. The CDR3 extends over 11 amino acids. The CDR3 loop reads CASSLEETQYF. The CDR3 nucleotides read TGTGCCAGCAGCTTGGAAGAGACCCAGTACTTC.

The chain is built from TRBV11-3 and TRBJ1-2; 7 bases line up with TRBD1. This CDR3 has 18 residues. V was pared by 1 base and J by 6 bases, with 17 bases of the junction left unmatched. Germline CDR1 reads SGHNT; CDR2 reads YENEEA. This CDR3 is CASSLVFGQGVFGDGYTF. In DNA form, the CDR3 reads TGTGCCAGCAGCTTAGTTTTCGGGCAGGGGGTCTTTGGTGATGGCTACACCTTC.

The chain links TRBV6-6 to TRBJ1-2, with D possibly TRBD1 on 5 matching bases. The CDR3 has 13 amino acids. Trimming removed 6 bases from V and 4 bases from J, with 12 bases in between. Germline loops: CDR1 MNHNY, CDR2 SVGAGI (reference sequence). CDR3 in DNA: TGTGCCAGCAGCCCCGACAGCACCTATGGCTACACCTTC. Amino acids: CASSPDSTYGYTF.

The chain links TRBV15 to TRBJ1-4; 11 positions agree with TRBD1. CDR1 is LNHNV and CDR2 is YYDKDF in the germline V gene (reference sequence). CDR3 length: 17 amino acids. J gave up 0 bases and V 3 bases, and 3 bases lay outside the gene matches. CDR3 DNA: TGTGCCACCAGCAGGCGGGACAGGGGGACAACTAATGAAAAACTGTTTTTT. Amino acids: CATSRRDRGTTNEKLFF.

The chain uses TRBV15 and TRBJ1-5, with D possibly being TRBD1 (5 bases). V lost 1 base and J lost 5, with 9 bases in between. This CDR3 is 14 amino acids long. Germline loops: CDR1 LNHNV, CDR2 YYDKDF (reference sequence). CDR3 loop: CATSRGGAYQPQHF. DNA of the CDR3: TGTGCCACCAGCAGAGGAGGGGCTTATCAGCCCCAGCATTTT.

The chain couples TRBV7-2 to TRBJ1-4; tentatively, D is TRBD1 (5 bases). Trimming left V 5 bases short and J 6 bases short, with 13 bases between. CDR1 and CDR2 from the germline V gene are SGHTA and FQGNSA. The CDR3 has 14 residues. CDR3 DNA: TGTGCCAGCAGCCGGGACGGAGGGTATGAAAAACTGTTTTTT. Translation gives CASSRDGGYEKLFF. Using reference TRBV7-2 and TRBJ1-4 for the parts outside the CDR3, the full variable domain is GAGVSQSPSNKVTEKGKDVELRCDPISGHTALYWYRQSLGQGLEFLIYFQGNSAPDKSGLPSDRFSAERTGGSVSTLTIQRTQQEDSAVYLCASSRDGGYEKLFFGSGTQLSVL.

V gene TRBV5-4 combines with J gene TRBJ2-3; D may be TRBD1 (6 bases). The CDR3 loop spans 15 amino acids. The V end was cut by 4 bases, the J end by 5 bases, with 17 bases between. Germline values: CDR1 SGHNT, CDR2 YYREEE (reference sequence). The CDR3 is CASSPRKGVQDTQYF. The CDR3 region has the DNA TGTGCCAGCAGCCCGCGAAAGGGGGTTCAAGATACGCAGTATTTT.

The chain recombines TRBV10-3 with TRBJ1-2; unclear D gene. V lost 7 bases, J lost 2 bases, and 14 bases lay in between. Per germline, CDR1 ENHRY and CDR2 SYGVKD. The CDR3 has 14 amino acids. The CDR3 here is CAIKAAGVNYGYTF. CDR3 sequence (DNA): TGTGCCATCAAGGCGGCAGGCGTCAACTATGGCTACACCTTC.